This T cell receptor (beta chain) was sequenced for a study of control samples from healthy donors and cancer patients. J gave up 0 bases and V 2 bases, and 3 bases lay outside the gene matches. The CDR3 totals 16 residues. Germline V CDR1 and CDR2: SGHTA, FQGNSA. Assay used: immunoSEQ multiplex PCR; TCRdb lists only in-frame clones, some missing. The sample carries about 130,000 clones, about 92% recorded once. The specimen sequenced was PBMCs. This receptor was obtained from a man aged 45-65 years with head and neck cancer. The chain joins TRBV7-2 to TRBJ2-1; 8 bases match TRBD2. Here the CDR3 DNA reads TGTGCCAGCAGCTTAAGAAGCGGGGGCTCCTACAATGAGCAGTTCTTC. As protein: CASSLRSGGSYNEQFF.